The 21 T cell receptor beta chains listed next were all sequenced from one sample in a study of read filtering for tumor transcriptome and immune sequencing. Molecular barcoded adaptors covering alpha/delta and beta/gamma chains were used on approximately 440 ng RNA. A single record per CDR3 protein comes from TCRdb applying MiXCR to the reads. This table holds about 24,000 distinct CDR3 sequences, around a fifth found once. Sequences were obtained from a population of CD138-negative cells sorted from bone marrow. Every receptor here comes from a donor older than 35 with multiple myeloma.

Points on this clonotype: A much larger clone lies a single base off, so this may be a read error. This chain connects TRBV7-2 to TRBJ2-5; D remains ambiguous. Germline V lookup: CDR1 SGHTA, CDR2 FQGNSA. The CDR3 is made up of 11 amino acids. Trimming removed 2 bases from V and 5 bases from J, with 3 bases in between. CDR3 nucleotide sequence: TGTGCCAGCAGCTTAAATGAGACCCAGTACTTC. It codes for CASSLNETQYF. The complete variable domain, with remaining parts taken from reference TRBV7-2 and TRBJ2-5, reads GAGVSQSPSNKVTEKGKDVELRCDPISGHTALYWYRQSLGQGLEFLIYFQGNSAPDKSGLPSDRFSAERTGGSVSTLTIQRTQQEDSAVYLCASSLNETQYFGPGTRLLVL.

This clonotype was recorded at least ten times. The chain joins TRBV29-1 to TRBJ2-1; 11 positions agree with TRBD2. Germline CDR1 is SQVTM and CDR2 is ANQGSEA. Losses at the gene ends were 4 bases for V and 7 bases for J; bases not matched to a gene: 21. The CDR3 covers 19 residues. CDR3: CSVATGTSGWRGIENEQFF. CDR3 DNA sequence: TGCAGCGTTGCTACCGGGACTAGCGGCTGGCGTGGGATTGAGAATGAGCAGTTCTTC.

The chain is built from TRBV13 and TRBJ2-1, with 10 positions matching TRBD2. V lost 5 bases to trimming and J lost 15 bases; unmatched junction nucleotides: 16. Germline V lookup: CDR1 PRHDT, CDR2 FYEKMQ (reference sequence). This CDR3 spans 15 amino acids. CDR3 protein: CASSPAGGSYNERFF. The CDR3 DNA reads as TGTGCCAGCAGCCCAGCGGGAGGGTCCTACAATGAACGGTTCTTC.

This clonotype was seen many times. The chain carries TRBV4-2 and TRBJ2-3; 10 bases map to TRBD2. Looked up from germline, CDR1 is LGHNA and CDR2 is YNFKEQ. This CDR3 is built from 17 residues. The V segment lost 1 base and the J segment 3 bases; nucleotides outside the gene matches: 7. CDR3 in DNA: TGTGCCAGCAGCCAAGCCCAACTAGCGGGGCTAACAGATACGCAGTATTTT. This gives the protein CASSQAQLAGLTDTQYF.

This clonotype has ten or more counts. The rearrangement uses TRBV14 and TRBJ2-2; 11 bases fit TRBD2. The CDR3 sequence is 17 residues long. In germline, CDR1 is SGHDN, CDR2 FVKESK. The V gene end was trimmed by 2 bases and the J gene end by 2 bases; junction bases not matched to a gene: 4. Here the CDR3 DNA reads TGTGCCAGCAGCCAAATAGGGACTAGCGGAAACACCGGGGAGCTGTTTTTT. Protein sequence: CASSQIGTSGNTGELFF.

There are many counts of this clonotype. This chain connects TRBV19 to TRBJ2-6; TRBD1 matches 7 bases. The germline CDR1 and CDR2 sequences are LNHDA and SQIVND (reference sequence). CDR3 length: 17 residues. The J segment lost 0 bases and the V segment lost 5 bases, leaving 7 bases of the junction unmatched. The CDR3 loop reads CASSRTGLNSGANVLTF. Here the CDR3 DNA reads TGTGCCAGTAGTCGGACAGGACTCAACTCTGGGGCCAACGTCCTGACTTTC.

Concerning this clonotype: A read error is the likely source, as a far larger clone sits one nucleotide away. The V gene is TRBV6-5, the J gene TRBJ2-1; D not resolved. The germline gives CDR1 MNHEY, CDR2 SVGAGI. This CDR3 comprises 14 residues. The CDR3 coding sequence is TGTGCCAGCAGTGAACGGGCAATCTACAATGAGCCGTTCTTC. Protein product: CASSERAIYNEPFF.

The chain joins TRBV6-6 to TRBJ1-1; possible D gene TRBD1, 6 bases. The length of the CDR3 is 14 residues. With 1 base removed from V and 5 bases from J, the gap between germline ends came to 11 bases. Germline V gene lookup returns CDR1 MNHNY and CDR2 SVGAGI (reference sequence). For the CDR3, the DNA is TGTGCCAGCAGTTACTTAGGGGGTGATACTGAAGCTTTCTTT. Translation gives CASSYLGGDTEAFF.

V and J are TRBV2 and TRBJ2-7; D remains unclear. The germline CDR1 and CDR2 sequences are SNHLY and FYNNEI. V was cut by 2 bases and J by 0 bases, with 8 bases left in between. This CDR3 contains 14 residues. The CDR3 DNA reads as TGTGCCAGCAGTGAAAATCAGGTCTCCTACGAGCAGTACTTC. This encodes CASSENQVSYEQYF.

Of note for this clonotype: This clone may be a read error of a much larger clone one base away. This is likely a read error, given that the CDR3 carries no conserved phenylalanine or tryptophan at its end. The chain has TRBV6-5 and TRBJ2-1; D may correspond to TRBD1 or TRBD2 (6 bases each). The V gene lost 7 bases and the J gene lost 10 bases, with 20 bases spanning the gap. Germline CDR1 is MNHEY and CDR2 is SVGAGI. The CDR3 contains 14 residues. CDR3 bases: TGTGCCAGCACCCCCGGAGGGGGGTACGGGGAGCAGTTCCTC. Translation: CASTPGGGYGEQFL.

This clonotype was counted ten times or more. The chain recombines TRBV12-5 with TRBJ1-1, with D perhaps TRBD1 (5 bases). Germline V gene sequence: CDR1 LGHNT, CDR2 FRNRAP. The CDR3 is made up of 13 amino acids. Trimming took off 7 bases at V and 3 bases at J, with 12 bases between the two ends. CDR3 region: CASAAAGHTEAFF. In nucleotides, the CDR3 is TGTGCTAGTGCTGCGGCGGGACACACTGAAGCTTTCTTT.

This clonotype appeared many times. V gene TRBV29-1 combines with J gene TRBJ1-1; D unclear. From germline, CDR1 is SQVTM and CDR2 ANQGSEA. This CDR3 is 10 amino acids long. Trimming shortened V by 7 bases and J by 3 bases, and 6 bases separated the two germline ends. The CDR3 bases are TGCAGCGCTGGCCACACTGAAGCTTTCTTT. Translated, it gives CSAGHTEAFF.

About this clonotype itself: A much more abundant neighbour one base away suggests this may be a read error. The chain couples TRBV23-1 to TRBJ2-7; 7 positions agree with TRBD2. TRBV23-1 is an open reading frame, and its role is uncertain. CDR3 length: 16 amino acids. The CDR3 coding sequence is TGCGCCAGCAGTCTCGGGGCGGGAGCGGAGTCCTACGAGCAGCACTTC. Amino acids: CASSLGAGAESYEQHF.

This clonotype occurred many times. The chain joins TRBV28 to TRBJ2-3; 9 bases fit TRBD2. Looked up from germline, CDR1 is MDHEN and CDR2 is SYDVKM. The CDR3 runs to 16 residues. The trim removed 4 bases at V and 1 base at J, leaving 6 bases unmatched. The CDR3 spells CASSSPSGTGTDTQYF. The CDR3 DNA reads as TGTGCCAGCAGTTCCCCTAGCGGGACGGGCACAGATACGCAGTATTTT.

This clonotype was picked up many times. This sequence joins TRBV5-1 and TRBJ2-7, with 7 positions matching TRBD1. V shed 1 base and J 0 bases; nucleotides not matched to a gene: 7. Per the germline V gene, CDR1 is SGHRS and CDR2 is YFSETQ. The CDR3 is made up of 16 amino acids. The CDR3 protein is CASSLFRQGSSYEQYF. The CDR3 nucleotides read TGCGCCAGCAGCTTGTTTCGACAGGGTAGCTCCTACGAGCAGTACTTC.

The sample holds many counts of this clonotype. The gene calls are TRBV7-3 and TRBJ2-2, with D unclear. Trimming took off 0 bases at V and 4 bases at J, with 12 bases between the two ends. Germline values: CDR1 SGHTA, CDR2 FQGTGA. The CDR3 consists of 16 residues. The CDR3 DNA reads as TGTGCCAGCAGCTTAACCCCCTCTATTCTCACCGGGGAGCTGTTTTTT. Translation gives CASSLTPSILTGELFF.

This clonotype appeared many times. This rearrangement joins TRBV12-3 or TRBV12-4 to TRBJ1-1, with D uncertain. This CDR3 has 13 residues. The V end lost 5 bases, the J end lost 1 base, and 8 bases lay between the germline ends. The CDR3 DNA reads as TGTGCCAGCAGTCCTACAGAGAACACTGAAGCTTTCTTT. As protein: CASSPTENTEAFF.

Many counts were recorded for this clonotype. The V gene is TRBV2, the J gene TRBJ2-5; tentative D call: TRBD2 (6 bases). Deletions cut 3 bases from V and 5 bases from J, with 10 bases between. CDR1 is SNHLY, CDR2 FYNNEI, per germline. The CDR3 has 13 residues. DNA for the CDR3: TGTGCCAGCAGTGACGGCGGGAAGGAGACCCAGTACTTC. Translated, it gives CASSDGGKETQYF.

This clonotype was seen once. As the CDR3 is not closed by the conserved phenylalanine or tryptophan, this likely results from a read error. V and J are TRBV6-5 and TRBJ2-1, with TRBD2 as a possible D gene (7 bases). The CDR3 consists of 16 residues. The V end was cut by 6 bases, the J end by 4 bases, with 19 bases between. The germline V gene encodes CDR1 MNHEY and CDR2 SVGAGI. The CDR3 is CASSPARGARYNEQFY. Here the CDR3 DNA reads TGTGCCAGCAGCCCCGCCCGGGGGGCGAGGTACAATGAGCAGTTCTAC.

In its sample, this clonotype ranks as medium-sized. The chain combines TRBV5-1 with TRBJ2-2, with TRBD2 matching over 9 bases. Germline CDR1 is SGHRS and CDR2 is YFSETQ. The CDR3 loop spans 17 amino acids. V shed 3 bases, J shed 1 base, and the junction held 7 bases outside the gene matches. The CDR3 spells CASSSALAGLNTGELFF. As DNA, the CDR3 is TGCGCCAGCAGCTCGGCCCTAGCGGGGTTGAACACCGGGGAGCTGTTTTTT.

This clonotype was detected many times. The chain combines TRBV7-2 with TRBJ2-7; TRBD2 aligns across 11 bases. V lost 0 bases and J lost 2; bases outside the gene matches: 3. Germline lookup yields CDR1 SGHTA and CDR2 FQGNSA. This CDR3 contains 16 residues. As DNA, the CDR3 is TGTGCCAGCAGCTTAGCGGGACTAGCGGAACCCTACGAGCAGTACTTC. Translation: CASSLAGLAEPYEQYF.